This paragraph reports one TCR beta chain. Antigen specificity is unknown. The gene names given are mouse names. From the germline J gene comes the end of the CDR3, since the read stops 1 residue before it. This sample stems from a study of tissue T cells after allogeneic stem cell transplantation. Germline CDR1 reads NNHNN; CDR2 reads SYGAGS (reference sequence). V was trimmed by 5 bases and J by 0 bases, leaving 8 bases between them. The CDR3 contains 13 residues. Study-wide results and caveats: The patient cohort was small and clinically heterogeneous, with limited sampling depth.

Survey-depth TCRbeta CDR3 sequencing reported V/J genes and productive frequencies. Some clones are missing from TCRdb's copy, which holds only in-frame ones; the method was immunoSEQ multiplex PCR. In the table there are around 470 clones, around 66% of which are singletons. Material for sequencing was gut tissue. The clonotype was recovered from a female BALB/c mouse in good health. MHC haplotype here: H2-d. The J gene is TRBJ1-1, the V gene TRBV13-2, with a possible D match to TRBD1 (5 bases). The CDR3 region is CASGGHANTEVFF. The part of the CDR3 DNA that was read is TGTGCCAGCGGCGGACATGCAAACACAGAAGTCTTC.